What follows are 6 T cell receptor beta chains derived from one specimen sequenced in a study of OX40 agonist ivuxolimab in advanced cancers. The data were produced by immunoSEQ multiplex PCR, yet TCRdb's version contains in-frame clones alone and is incomplete. The sample has roughly 55,000 clones, more than 75% seen once. The sample consisted of CD4+ or CD8+ T cells sorted from blood, taken in a trial of the OX40 agonist ivuxolimab. The source is an adult with an advanced solid tumor such as melanoma, head and neck, liver or kidney cancer.

This chain connects TRBV28 to TRBJ2-7; TRBD1 matches at 10 bases. The CDR3 loop spans 14 amino acids. The ends lost 7 bases at V and 9 bases at J; junction bases unmatched: 12. Germline V gene lookup returns CDR1 MDHEN and CDR2 SYDVKM. The CDR3: CASIPWTGGNGQYF. CDR3 DNA: TGTGCCAGCATACCCTGGACAGGGGGAAACGGGCAGTACTTC.

CDR3 residues: CASRLIPHWGREKLFF. For the CDR3, the DNA is TGTGCCAGCAGATTAATCCCTCATTGGGGACGGGAAAAACTGTTTTTT. This chain uses TRBV6-7 with TRBJ1-4, with D tentatively TRBD1 (5 bases). TRBV6-7 is treated as an ORF (open reading frame) with a function not yet certain. The V end lost 6 bases, the J end lost 8 bases, and 22 bases lay between the germline ends. The CDR3 covers 16 residues.

V is TRBV4-3 and J is TRBJ2-1; tentatively, D is TRBD2 (5 bases). The CDR3 has 16 amino acids. With 3 bases removed from V and 8 bases from J, the gap between germline ends came to 20 bases. Looked up from germline, CDR1 is LGHNA and CDR2 is YSLEER. The CDR3 sequence: CASSQNPGLPMDEQFF. The DNA for the CDR3 is TGCGCCAGCAGCCAGAATCCGGGGTTGCCGATGGATGAGCAGTTCTTC.

This rearrangement joins TRBV5-6 to TRBJ1-1; D is undetermined. Trimming stripped 4 bases from V and 5 bases from J, with 12 bases between. The CDR3 is 13 residues long. Germline V gene sequence: CDR1 SGHDT, CDR2 YYEEEE. CDR3 DNA: TGTGCCAGCAGCCTAGAAAAGAGGACTGAAGCTTTCTTT. It specifies CASSLEKRTEAFF.

The chain employs TRBV11-3 and TRBJ2-2, with TRBD1 matching 7 bases. V shed 4 bases, J shed 4 bases, and the junction held 9 bases outside the gene matches. Germline CDR1 is SGHNT and CDR2 is YENEEA. This CDR3 region has 16 residues. CDR3 protein: CASSSGRDRSTGELFF. Written as DNA, the CDR3 is TGTGCCAGCAGCTCGGGCCGGGACAGAAGCACCGGGGAGCTGTTTTTT.

V is TRBV30 and J is TRBJ1-2, with D possibly matching TRBD1 (6 bases). CDR3 length: 12 amino acids. CDR1 is GTSNPN, CDR2 SVGIG, per germline (reference sequence). V lost 4 bases to trimming and J lost 6 bases, with 12 bases between them. This CDR3 reads CAWTRGANGYTF. CDR3 nucleotides: TGTGCCTGGACTAGGGGGGCGAATGGCTACACCTTC.